These 18 T cell receptor beta chains share one sample of origin, sequenced in a study of molecular identifiers for immune sequencing clone quantification. TCRdb re-derived calls from the PCR reads in MiXCR, one entry per CDR3 protein. Of 460,000 or so distinct CDR3 sequences in the sample, about 21% were seen once. Sequenced sample: naive CD8+ T cells from blood, with Jurkat cell RNA spiked in. Sample subset: FACS-sorted CD8+CD4-CCR7+CD45RA+ naive T cells. The receptor source for this set is a human donor in good health. Some libraries in this study had Jurkat cell RNA spiked in.

This clonotype was found a few times. The CDR3 protein is CASSLIETGSVNNEQFF. DNA for the CDR3: TGCGCCAGCAGCCTAATCGAGACAGGGTCGGTAAACAATGAGCAGTTCTTC. The gene calls are TRBV4-1 and TRBJ2-1; 7 positions match TRBD1. CDR3 size: 17 residues. V trimming: 4 bases; J trimming: 5 bases; junction bases outside the gene matches: 14. Germline loops: CDR1 MGHRA, CDR2 YSYEKL.

This clonotype was recorded many times. V and J are TRBV14 and TRBJ1-1, with D unresolved. V lost 1 base and J 8 bases, leaving 11 bases between the germline ends. This CDR3 has 13 amino acids. Germline V lookup: CDR1 SGHDN, CDR2 FVKESK. This CDR3 reads CASSQVGATEAFF. CDR3 in DNA: TGTGCCAGCAGCCAAGTTGGAGCGACGGAAGCTTTCTTT. Complete variable domain (other parts from reference TRBV14 and TRBJ1-1): EAGVTQFPSHSVIEKGQTVTLRCDPISGHDNLYWYRRVMGKEIKFLLHFVKESKQDESGMPNNRFLAERTGGTYSTLKVQPAELEDSGVYFCASSQVGATEAFFGQGTRLTVV.

This clonotype was detected a few times. The V gene is TRBV7-8, the J gene TRBJ2-2; D may correspond to TRBD1 or TRBD2 (5 bases each). This CDR3 contains 15 residues. The V and J ends lost 5 bases and 2 bases respectively, with 12 bases between them. Germline CDR1 is SGHVS and CDR2 is FQNEAQ. As DNA, the CDR3 is TGTGCCAGCAGCGAAAACTGGGACAACACCGGGGAGCTGTTTTTT. Translated: CASSENWDNTGELFF.

The J gene is TRBJ2-2, the V gene TRBV19, with D perhaps matching TRBD2 (5 bases). The CDR3 has 15 amino acids. V was trimmed by 2 bases and J by 3 bases, leaving 10 bases between them. Germline CDR1 LNHDA, CDR2 SQIVND (reference sequence). The chain's CDR3 is CASSIILADTGELFF. Written as DNA, the CDR3 is TGTGCCAGTAGTATAATTCTAGCCGACACCGGGGAGCTGTTTTTT. Full variable domain (outside the CDR3, taken from reference TRBV19 and TRBJ2-2): DGGITQSPKYLFRKEGQNVTLSCEQNLNHDAMYWYRQDPGQGLRLIYYSQIVNDFQKGDIAEGYSVSREKKESFPLTVTSAQKNPTAFYLCASSIILADTGELFFGEGSRLTVL.

In the case of this clonotype: One end of the junction varies from germline; a read error may be responsible. The CDR3, as DNA: TGCGCCAGCAGCCAAAGGACAGGGGACGTAAATGAGCGGTTCTTC. This codes for CASSQRTGDVNERFF. This chain links TRBV4-3 with TRBJ2-1; 9 bases are a match to TRBD1. CDR3 length: 15 amino acids. Germline-derived CDR1 and CDR2 are LGHNA and YSLEER.

Points on this clonotype: At one end, the junction sequence differs from germline, possibly due to a read error. The CDR3 bases are TGTGCCTGGAATCAGGGGGTTTGGACCGGGGAGCCGTTTTTT. This translates into CAWNQGVWTGEPFF. The gene calls are TRBV30 and TRBJ2-2; the match to TRBD1 covers 7 bases. This CDR3 comprises 14 residues. The germline gives CDR1 GTSNPN, CDR2 SVGIG (reference sequence).

A remark on this clonotype: Given a much more abundant clone one base away, this may be a read error. This CDR3 is CAGNPRYEQYF. The CDR3 DNA reads TGTGCCGGGAACCCCAGATACGAGCAGTACTTC. The rearrangement links TRBV6-5 to TRBJ2-7, with no clear D. V dropped 11 bases and J dropped 4 bases, with 12 bases sitting between them. The CDR3 runs 11 residues. From germline, CDR1 is MNHEY and CDR2 SVGAGI.

J is TRBJ1-1 and V is TRBV27, with 9 bases matching TRBD1. The junction had 4 bases not matched to a gene; V was cut back by 3 bases and J by 8 bases. The CDR3 has 13 amino acids. Germline assignment: CDR1 MNHEY and CDR2 SMNVEV (reference sequence). The DNA of the CDR3 is TGTGCCAGCAGTTTTACAGGGGGCCGGGAAGCTTTCTTT. Amino acids: CASSFTGGREAFF.

This clonotype has ten or more counts. This chain joins TRBV13 and TRBJ2-3; D uncertain. The CDR3 is 14 residues long. Trimming cost V 5 bases and J 2 bases, with 11 bases left between them. From germline, CDR1 is PRHDT and CDR2 FYEKMQ (reference sequence). This CDR3 is CASSRERPTDTQYF. The CDR3 DNA reads as TGTGCCAGCAGCCGCGAAAGGCCCACAGATACGCAGTATTTT.

For this clonotype: A read error may be the cause here, since a much bigger clone is one base away. Since the CDR3 does not end with the conserved phenylalanine or tryptophan, this likely comes from a read error. The chain has TRBV5-4 and TRBJ2-2; the match to TRBD1 covers 8 bases. V lost 2 bases to trimming and J lost 4 bases; unmatched junction nucleotides: 4. The CDR3 totals 15 residues. In germline, CDR1 is SGHNT, CDR2 YYREEE (reference sequence). The CDR3 here is CASSLRTGPTGELFS. The CDR3 bases are TGTGCCAGCAGCTTAAGGACAGGGCCCACCGGGGAGCTGTTTTCT.

This clonotype was counted ten times or more. V and J are TRBV4-3 and TRBJ2-4; D assignment may be TRBD1 or TRBD2 (5 bases each). The length of the CDR3 is 15 residues. Trimming stripped 0 bases from V and 4 bases from J, with 10 bases between. Germline loops: CDR1 LGHNA, CDR2 YSLEER. The CDR3 DNA reads TGCGCCAGCAGCCAAGAGAGAGGGGTGAAAAACATTCAGTACTTC. Encoded protein: CASSQERGVKNIQYF.

The genes are TRBV7-9 and TRBJ2-3; D gene ambiguous. The CDR3 covers 17 residues. Deletions cut 5 bases from V and 6 bases from J, with 24 bases between. Germline CDR1 SEHNR, CDR2 FQNEAQ (reference sequence). The CDR3 DNA reads TGTGCCAGCAGCCCCCCCCTGGCCGCGAGAGGCCCGGATACGCAGTATTTT. Its translation: CASSPPLAARGPDTQYF.

The chain is built from TRBV14 and TRBJ2-7, with TRBD1 as a possible D gene (7 bases). The V and J ends lost 1 base and 3 bases respectively, with 13 bases between them. Germline loops: CDR1 SGHDN, CDR2 FVKESK. This CDR3 has 15 residues. The CDR3 nucleotides read TGTGCCAGCAGCCAAGGTGCAGGGGGGCTCTACGAGCAGTACTTC. Amino acids: CASSQGAGGLYEQYF.

The V and J genes are TRBV29-1 and TRBJ2-1; 12 bases line up with TRBD2. Germline lookup yields CDR1 SQVTM and CDR2 ANQGSEA. V shed 3 bases and J 8 bases; nucleotides not matched to a gene: 8. This CDR3 has 15 residues. DNA for the CDR3: TGCAGCGTTGACCACCCGGGACTAGCGGGCGATGAGCAGTTCTTC. Residues: CSVDHPGLAGDEQFF.

Ten or more counts support this clonotype. This sequence joins TRBV28 and TRBJ1-5; D is undetermined. This CDR3 is built from 14 residues. Germline V gives CDR1 MDHEN, CDR2 SYDVKM. The V and J ends lost 10 bases and 7 bases respectively, with 20 bases between them. This chain's CDR3 is CAIGWEISRQPQHF. The CDR3 coding sequence is TGTGCCATCGGCTGGGAAATCTCGCGCCAGCCCCAGCATTTT.

This clonotype was detected many times. The chain has TRBV6-2 or TRBV6-3 and TRBJ2-7, with D perhaps matching TRBD2 (5 bases). The ends were cut back, 2 bases at V and 2 bases at J, with 7 bases in the middle. The CDR3 is 13 amino acids. CDR1 is MNHEY, CDR2 SVGEGT, per germline. CDR3 in DNA: TGTGCCAGCAGTTACGGGCGGGCCTACGAGCAGTACTTC. Its translation is CASSYGRAYEQYF.

On this clonotype itself: The junction shows a germline mismatch at one end, possibly a read error. The CDR3 here is CASSLDLAGAYKQYF. DNA of the CDR3: TGCGCCAGCAGCTTGGACTTAGCGGGAGCCTACAAGCAGTACTTC. The rearrangement links TRBV5-1 to TRBJ2-7; the match to TRBD2 covers 9 bases. This CDR3 comprises 15 residues. The germline CDR1 and CDR2 sequences are SGHRS and YFSETQ.

This clonotype was observed at least ten times. This rearrangement joins TRBV11-2 to TRBJ1-1, with a tentative D call TRBD1 (5 bases). This CDR3 comprises 14 residues. Trimming removed 5 bases at V and 5 bases at J, with 15 bases between. Germline loops: CDR1 SGHAT, CDR2 FQNNGV. The CDR3 DNA is TGTGCCAGCAGCCCCCTTCGAGGGGAAACTGAAGCTTTCTTT. This sequence encodes CASSPLRGETEAFF.